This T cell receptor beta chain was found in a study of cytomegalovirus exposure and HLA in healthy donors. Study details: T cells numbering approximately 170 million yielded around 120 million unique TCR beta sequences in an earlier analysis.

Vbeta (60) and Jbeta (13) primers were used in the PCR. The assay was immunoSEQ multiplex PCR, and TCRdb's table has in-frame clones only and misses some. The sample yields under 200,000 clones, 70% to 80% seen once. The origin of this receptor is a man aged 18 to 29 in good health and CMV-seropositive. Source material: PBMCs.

The CDR3 is CAISPRSGATNEKLFF. CDR3 coding DNA: TGTGCCATCAGCCCTCGGTCCGGAGCAACTAATGAAAAACTGTTTTTT. The rearrangement uses TRBV10-3 and TRBJ1-4; unclear D gene. The CDR3 has 16 residues. Germline CDR1 reads ENHRY; CDR2 reads SYGVKD. V was shortened by 6 bases and J by 0 bases, with 14 bases between the two germline ends.